This T cell receptor beta chain appears in the sequencing data of a study of T cells after yellow fever vaccination. About the study: SMART-Seq v4 Ultra Low Input handled preparation of low-cell-number fractions.

Regarding this clonotype: Its specificity is unknown.

The authors made TCR cDNA by 5'RACE template switching, adding a universal primer site and UMIs. TCRdb ran MiXCR on the 5' RACE reads and lists one entry per CDR3 protein. In the table there are roughly 240,000 distinct CDR3 sequences, roughly 6.2% of which are singletons. The study, taken as a whole, reports: The booster saw the reappearance of most primary-vaccination clones (approximately 96% CD4, 88% CD8).

Trimming took off 6 bases at V and 3 bases at J, with 18 bases between the two ends. The CDR3 length is 16 residues. CDR1 is MNHEY, CDR2 SMNVEV, per germline (reference sequence). The source of this sequence is a young man who received the YFV17D yellow fever vaccine. The rearrangement links TRBV27 to TRBJ1-5, with D possibly TRBD1 on 6 matching bases. Material: CD4+ T cells sorted from PBMCs, obtained on the day of the yellow fever booster vaccination. The CDR3 spells CASRPDPQGFNQPQHF. CDR3 in DNA: TGTGCCAGCAGACCCGACCCTCAGGGGTTCAATCAGCCCCAGCATTTT.